This is a list of T cell receptor beta chains from one sample in a study of T cells after yellow fever vaccination. TCRdb re-analysed the 5' RACE reads in MiXCR, keeping a single row per CDR3 protein. In the table there are some 670,000 distinct CDR3 sequences, 10% to 15% of which are singletons. The sample was PBMCs, taken on the day of the yellow fever booster vaccination. These receptors came from a young man who received the YFV17D yellow fever vaccine. Each CDR3 is given with its conserved first and last residue. D genes are given only for firm matches. Clone size is stated in some rows and not others, as once, few, many or a class when expanded.

CDR3nt: TGTGCCAGCAGCTTAGGCTCCTCTCTGGAGACCCAGTACTTC; CDR3aa: CASSLGSSLETQYF; j_gene: TRBJ2-5; abundance: many; d_gene: -; v_gene: TRBV7-8
CDR3nt: TGTGCCAGCAAGAGGGTGGGACTAAGGGAAAATGAGCAGTTCTTC; CDR3aa: CASKRVGLRENEQFF; j_gene: TRBJ2-1; abundance: many; d_gene: TRBD2; v_gene: TRBV6-2/TRBV6-3
CDR3nt: TGTGCCAGCAGTTACGGGAGGCGGCTGGGCAATGAGCAGTTCTTC; CDR3aa: CASSYGRRLGNEQFF; j_gene: TRBJ2-1; abundance: few; d_gene: -; v_gene: TRBV6-5
CDR3nt: TGTGCCAGCAGCTTTATGCGGGAGGACGTCTATGAGCAGTTCTTC; CDR3aa: CASSFMREDVYEQFF; j_gene: TRBJ2-1; abundance: -; d_gene: TRBD2; v_gene: TRBV7-9
CDR3nt: TGCGCCAGCAGCTTATTGGCCGTCAATGAGCAGTTCTTC; CDR3aa: CASSLLAVNEQFF; j_gene: TRBJ2-1; abundance: many; d_gene: -; v_gene: TRBV5-1
CDR3nt: TGTGCCAGCAGTAAAATCTCAGGGGACGAGCAGTACTTC; CDR3aa: CASSKISGDEQYF; j_gene: TRBJ2-7; abundance: few; d_gene: -; v_gene: TRBV7-9
CDR3nt: TGCAGTGCTAGAGTGACGGATCAGCCCCAGCATTTT; CDR3aa: CSARVTDQPQHF; j_gene: TRBJ1-5; abundance: many; d_gene: -; v_gene: TRBV20-1
CDR3nt: TGTGCCAGCAGCCAGGCCCCGGCGAACTGGGTCTTCTATGGCTACACCTTC; CDR3aa: CASSQAPANWVFYGYTF; j_gene: TRBJ1-2; abundance: few; d_gene: -; v_gene: TRBV4-2
CDR3nt: TGCAGCGTTGGGACAGGGCTCTACGAGCAGTACTTC; CDR3aa: CSVGTGLYEQYF; j_gene: TRBJ2-7; abundance: few; d_gene: TRBD1; v_gene: TRBV29-1
CDR3nt: TGCAGCGCCCAGGAGGGGCTAAGGGAGCAGTACTTC; CDR3aa: CSAQEGLREQYF; j_gene: TRBJ2-7; abundance: -; d_gene: -; v_gene: TRBV29-1
CDR3nt: TGTGCCAGCATGGGGGGGAGCGGGATACCTAGCACAGATACGCAGTATTTT; CDR3aa: CASMGGSGIPSTDTQYF; j_gene: TRBJ2-3; abundance: once; d_gene: TRBD2; v_gene: TRBV12-3/TRBV12-4
CDR3nt: TGCGCCAGCAGCTTGGCCGGACTAGCGGGAATCCAAGAGACCCAGTACTTC; CDR3aa: CASSLAGLAGIQETQYF; j_gene: TRBJ2-5; abundance: -; d_gene: TRBD2; v_gene: TRBV5-1
CDR3nt: TGCGCCAGTGAGGGACTAGCGGGAGAGACCCAGTACTTC; CDR3aa: CASEGLAGETQYF; j_gene: TRBJ2-5; abundance: -; d_gene: TRBD2; v_gene: TRBV5-1